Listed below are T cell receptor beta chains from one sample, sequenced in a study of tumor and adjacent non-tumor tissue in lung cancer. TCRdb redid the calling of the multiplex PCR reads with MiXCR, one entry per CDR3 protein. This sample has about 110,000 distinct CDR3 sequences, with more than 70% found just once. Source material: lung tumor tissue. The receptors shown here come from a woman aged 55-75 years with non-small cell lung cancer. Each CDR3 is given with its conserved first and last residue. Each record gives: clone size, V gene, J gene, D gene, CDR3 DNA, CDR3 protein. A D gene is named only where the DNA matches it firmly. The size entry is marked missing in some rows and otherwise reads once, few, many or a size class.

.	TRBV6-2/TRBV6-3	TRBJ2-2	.	TGTGCCAGCAGTTACACCCAACATAGGGCCAACATCGGGGAACTGTTTTTT	CASSYTQHRANIGELFF
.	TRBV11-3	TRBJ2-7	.	TGTGCCAGCAGCTTAAGGACCGGGAGCTCATACGACCAGTACTTC	CASSLRTGSSYDQYF
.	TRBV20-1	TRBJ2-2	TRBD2	TGCAATGCTTTCAGCTCTAGCGGAACCGGGGAGCTGTTTTTT	CNAFSSSGTGELFF
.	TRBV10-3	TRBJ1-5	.	TGTGCCATCAGTGAGTCAGCTGAAATCGATACGCAGCATTTT	CAISESAEIDTQHF
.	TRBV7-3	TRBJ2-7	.	TGTGCCAGCAGCTTAGGCTCGTTCAACGAGCAGTACTTC	CASSLGSFNEQYF
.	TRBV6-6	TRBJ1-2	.	TGTGCCGGCAGTAACCTCCAGGATTATTATGGCTACACCTTC	CAGSNLQDYYGYTF
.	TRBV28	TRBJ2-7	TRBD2	TGTGCCAGCAGTTTACTAACACTAGCGGGTACTCACGAGCAGTACTTC	CASSLLTLAGTHEQYF
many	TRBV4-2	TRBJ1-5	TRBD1	TGTGCCAGCAGCCCCGCGGGAGGGGGCATGGAGCCCCAGCATTTT	CASSPAGGGMEPQHF
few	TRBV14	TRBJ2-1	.	TGTGCCAGCAGCCAAGGTGTCGGTTTGGATGAGCAGTTCTTC	CASSQGVGLDEQFF
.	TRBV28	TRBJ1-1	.	TGTACCAACAGGTGGGGGTCTACGGAAGCTTTCTTT	CTNRWGSTEAFF
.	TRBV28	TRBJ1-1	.	TGTGCCAGCAGTTCAGGGGCAGGGGACTTAAGTGAAGCTTTCTTT	CASSSGAGDLSEAFF
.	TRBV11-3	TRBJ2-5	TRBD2	TGTGCCAGCAGCCCATTCCCGGGACTAGCGGGCCTGTACCGAGAGACCCATTACTTC	CASSPFPGLAGLYRETHYF
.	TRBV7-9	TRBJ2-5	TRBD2	TGTGCCAGCAGCTTTTGCGGGGGGGCTCGCAGAGAGACCCAGTACTTC	CASSFCGGARRETQYF
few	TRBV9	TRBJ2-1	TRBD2	TGTGCCAGCAGCGCTAGCGGCCCAGAGCAGTTCTTC	CASSASGPEQFF
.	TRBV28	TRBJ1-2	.	TGTGCCAGCAGTTTAACCGCCAGGGATTATTCTAAGTATGGGACTAACTATGGCTACACCTTC	CASSLTARDYSKYGTNYGYTF
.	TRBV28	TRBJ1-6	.	TGTGCCAGCAGCCCGGGACACTCTCCCTATAATTCACCCCTCCACTTT	CASSPGHSPYNSPLHF
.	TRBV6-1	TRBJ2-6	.	TGTGCCATAAGTACCGAGGGGTCTGGGGCCAACGTCCTGACTTTC	CAISTEGSGANVLTF
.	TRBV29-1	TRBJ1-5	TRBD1	TGCAGTGTTGGGGGACAGGGGGAGGCTAAGCCCCAGCATTTT	CSVGGQGEAKPQHF
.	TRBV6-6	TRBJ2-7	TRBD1	TGTGCCAACAGTCGCCAGGCAGGGGGAGACTGGGAGCAGTACTTC	CANSRQAGGDWEQYF
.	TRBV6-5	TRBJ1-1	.	TGTGCCAGCAGTAGACTTTCTTCGATGGTAGTGAACATTGAAGCTTACTTT	CASSRLSSMVVNIEAYF
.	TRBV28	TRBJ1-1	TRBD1	TGTGCCAGCAGAGATACAGGGGTTAGCATTGAAGCTTTCTTT	CASRDTGVSIEAFF
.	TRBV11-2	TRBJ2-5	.	TGTGCCAGCAGCTTAGATCATGCAGGGATCATCCAAGAGACCCAGTACTTC	CASSLDHAGIIQETQYF
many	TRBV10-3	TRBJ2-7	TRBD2	TGTGCCACCGCCGGGACTAGCGCCTCCTACGAGCAGTACTTC	CATAGTSASYEQYF
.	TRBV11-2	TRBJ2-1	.	TGTGTCAGCAGCACCCGGGGAACCTTAGGCTCCTACAATGAGCAGTTCTTC	CVSSTRGTLGSYNEQFF
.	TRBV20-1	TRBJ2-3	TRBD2	TGCAATGCTATTTCTAGCGGGGGAAACACAGATATGCTGTATTTT	CNAISSGGNTDMLYF
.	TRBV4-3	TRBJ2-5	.	TGCCCCAGCAGCCAAGATATACAGCATCAAGAGACCCAGTATTTC	CPSSQDIQHQETQYF
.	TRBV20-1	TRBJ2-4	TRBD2	TGCATTGCTAGAGATAGGGGAGCGGGAGGAATTGACTTTCAGTACTTC	CIARDRGAGGIDFQYF
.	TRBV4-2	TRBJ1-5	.	TGTGCCAACCGACGGGGCAATCATCCCCAGCATTTT	CANRRGNHPQHF
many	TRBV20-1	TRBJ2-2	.	TGCAGTGCTAGTTCCCGCCAAACAGCATCTACCGGGGAGCTGTTTTTT	CSASSRQTASTGELFF
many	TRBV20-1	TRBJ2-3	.	TGCAGTGCACAGGGCGTAGATACGCAGTATTTT	CSAQGVDTQYF
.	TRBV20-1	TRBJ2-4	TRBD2	TGCAGTTCGGGACTAGCGGGGTGTGAGGCCAAAAACATTCAGTACTTC	CSSGLAGCEAKNIQYF
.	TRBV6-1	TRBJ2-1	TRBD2	TGTGTCAGCAGTGAGCAAGCGGGACGATACAATGAGCAATTCTTC	CVSSEQAGRYNEQFF
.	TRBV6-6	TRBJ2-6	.	TGTGCCAGCAGTCCAGGAGATGGGGCCAACGTTCTGATTTTC	CASSPGDGANVLIF
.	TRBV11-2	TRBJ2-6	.	TGTGCCAGCACCCGTTGGGGACGGGCCAACGTCCTGACTTTC	CASTRWGRANVLTF
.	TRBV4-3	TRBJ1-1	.	TGCGCCAGCAGCCCTATTGGGGCGAACACTAAAGCTTTCTTT	CASSPIGANTKAFF
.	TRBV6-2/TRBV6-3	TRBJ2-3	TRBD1	TGTGCCAGCAGTCCCACCACCAGCGAGGGGGCCACGCAGTATTTT	CASSPTTSEGATQYF
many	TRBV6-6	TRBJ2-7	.	TGTGCCAGCAGTACGCAACAGGGCTACGAGCAGTACTTC	CASSTQQGYEQYF
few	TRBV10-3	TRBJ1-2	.	TGTGCCATCAGTGAGGGGCCGTGGAGCTATGGCTACACCTTC	CAISEGPWSYGYTF
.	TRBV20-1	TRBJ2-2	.	TGTAGTGCTAGAGATCCGTGTCAGGGAGCCGGGGAGCTGTTTTTT	CSARDPCQGAGELFF
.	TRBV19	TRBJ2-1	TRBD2	TGTGCCAGTAGTAAGCGGGAAGTGCGCAATGAGCAGTTCTTC	CASSKREVRNEQFF
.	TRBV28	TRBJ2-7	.	TGTGCCAGCAGCCAAGGGCTTTGGGGGGAGCAGTACTTC	CASSQGLWGEQYF
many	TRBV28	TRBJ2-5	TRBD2	TGTGCCAGCAGTCCCTCCCACGGGGGGGAGACCCAGTACTTC	CASSPSHGGETQYF
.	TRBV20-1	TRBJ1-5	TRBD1	TGCAGTGCTAGTAGGCAGGGGGGAAGCGATCAGTCCCAGCATTTT	CSASRQGGSDQSQHF
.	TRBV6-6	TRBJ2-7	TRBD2	TGTGCCATCAGTTACGTGACTAGCGTTTCCTACGAGGAGTACTTC	CAISYVTSVSYEEYF
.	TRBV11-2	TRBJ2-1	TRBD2	TGTGCCGGCAGCTTTAGACTAGCGGGAGTCTCCTACAATGAGCAGTTCTTC	CAGSFRLAGVSYNEQFF
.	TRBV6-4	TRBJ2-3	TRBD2	TGTACCACCAGTGAAGCGGGGGCCACAGATACGCAGTATTTT	CTTSEAGATDTQYF
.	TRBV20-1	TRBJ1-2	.	TGCAGTACTAGAGTTCAGGTAGAATATGGCTACACCTTC	CSTRVQVEYGYTF